This is a list of T cell receptor beta chains from one sample in a study of blood T cell repertoires in COVID-19. The table came from immunoSEQ multiplex PCR; TCRdb's copy has only in-frame clones and leaves some out. The table shows roughly 160,000 clones, with over 70% occurring only once. The sample was PBMCs or T cells enriched from blood (not recorded which). The source of these receptors is a woman aged 40 to 49 with acute COVID-19. Each CDR3 is given with its conserved first and last residue. The D gene is left open where the match is weak. Size is stated for part of the rows, as once, few or many counts, or as a class when the clone is expanded.

v_call	d_call	j_call	clone_size	cdr3_aa	cdr3_nt
TRBV5-1	TRBD2	TRBJ2-5	.	CASSPGTSGSQETQYF	TGCGCCAGCAGCCCTGGGACTAGCGGGTCCCAAGAGACCCAGTACTTC
TRBV29-1	.	TRBJ2-2	.	CSVEVGITGGELFF	TGCAGCGTTGAAGTGGGAATAACAGGCGGGGAGCTGTTTTTT
TRBV5-1	.	TRBJ2-6	.	CASSLDRPGANVLTF	TGCGCCAGCAGCTTGGACAGACCTGGGGCCAACGTCCTGACTTTC
TRBV19	TRBD1	TRBJ1-2	.	CASRNRGREDGYTF	TGTGCCAGTAGGAACAGGGGGCGCGAGGATGGCTACACCTTC
TRBV11-2	.	TRBJ1-2	.	CASSLQGLNYGYTF	TGTGCCAGCAGCTTGCAGGGGCTTAACTATGGCTACACCTTC
TRBV19	TRBD1	TRBJ1-3	few	CASSASGGHYRNTIYF	TGTGCCAGTAGTGCGTCAGGGGGCCATTATAGAAACACCATATATTTT
TRBV13	.	TRBJ1-1	.	CASSGEDPSNTEAFF	TGTGCCAGCAGCGGGGAGGACCCATCTAACACTGAAGCTTTCTTT
TRBV15	.	TRBJ1-5	.	CATSRETGLGEPQHF	TGTGCCACCAGCAGAGAAACAGGGCTAGGAGAGCCCCAGCATTTT
TRBV7-6	TRBD1	TRBJ1-6	.	CASRTGMDSPLHF	TGTGCCAGCAGGACAGGGATGGACTCACCCCTCCACTTT
TRBV1	.	TRBJ1-2	.	CTSSQEGRGRDYGYTF	TGCACCAGCAGCCAAGAAGGCAGGGGCCGAGACTATGGCTACACCTTC
TRBV5-1	TRBD2	TRBJ2-3	.	CASSRTGGADTQYF	TGCGCCAGCAGCAGGACCGGGGGGGCAGATACGCAGTATTTT
TRBV7-2	TRBD2	TRBJ2-5	.	CASSLAGDYWETQYF	TGTGCCAGCAGCTTAGCGGGGGACTATTGGGAGACCCAGTACTTC
TRBV19	.	TRBJ2-7	.	CASSIEGGNYEQYF	TGTGCCAGTAGTATCGAAGGCGGAAACTACGAGCAGTACTTC
TRBV6-2/TRBV6-3	.	TRBJ2-7	few	CASSRAPMVDEQYF	TGTGCCAGCAGCCGAGCCCCAATGGTCGACGAGCAGTACTTC
TRBV19	.	TRBJ1-3	.	CASSLRYSGNTIYF	TGTGCCAGTAGCCTACGGTACTCTGGAAACACCATATATTTT
TRBV7-9	.	TRBJ2-1	.	CASSPRGQGNYNEQFF	TGTGCCAGCAGCCCTAGAGGGCAGGGGAATTACAATGAGCAGTTCTTC
TRBV6-6	.	TRBJ1-5	.	CASRDTDQPQHF	TGTGCCAGCAGGGATACAGACCAGCCCCAGCATTTT
TRBV2	TRBD2	TRBJ2-1	few	CASSGSREPYNEQFF	TGTGCCAGCAGTGGATCGCGGGAGCCCTACAATGAGCAGTTCTTC
TRBV5-1	TRBD2	TRBJ2-1	.	CASSFLAGAYNEQFF	TGCGCCAGCAGCTTTCTAGCGGGGGCCTACAATGAGCAGTTCTTC
TRBV2	TRBD1	TRBJ1-2	few	CASSDLGTGLAGYTF	TGTGCCAGCAGTGATTTGGGGACAGGGCTCGCTGGCTACACCTTC
TRBV6-4	TRBD2	TRBJ2-1	.	CASSTAGDGYNEQFF	TGTGCCAGCAGCACAGCGGGAGATGGGTACAATGAGCAGTTCTTC
TRBV24-1	.	TRBJ2-3	.	CATSDSRGSDTQYF	TGTGCCACCAGTGATTCACGGGGATCAGATACGCAGTATTTT
TRBV24-1	TRBD1	TRBJ1-1	.	CATTPHRGNTEAFF	TGTGCCACCACCCCTCACAGGGGGAACACTGAAGCTTTCTTT
TRBV12-5	TRBD2	TRBJ2-1	.	CASGTRLAGLYNEQFF	TGTGCTAGTGGTACCAGACTAGCGGGGCTATACAATGAGCAGTTCTTC
TRBV5-4	TRBD2	TRBJ2-5	.	CASGYGSGGRETQYF	TGTGCCAGCGGCTATGGAAGCGGGGGAAGAGAGACCCAGTACTTC
TRBV29-1	.	TRBJ1-5	.	CSIVLFNRSRQKSNQPQHF	TGCAGCATCGTGCTTTTCAACAGGTCCCGCCAGAAGAGCAATCAGCCCCAGCATTTT
TRBV29-1	.	TRBJ1-1	many	CSVLRRDTEAFF	TGCAGCGTCCTCCGCCGGGACACTGAAGCTTTCTTT
TRBV5-4	TRBD1	TRBJ2-7	.	CASSLKTGTYEQYF	TGTGCCAGCAGCTTAAAGACAGGGACCTACGAGCAGTACTTC
TRBV30	.	TRBJ2-1	.	CAWRHLGGGSSYNEQFF	TGTGCCTGGAGGCACCTTGGGGGCGGGAGCTCCTACAATGAGCAGTTCTTC
TRBV5-1	.	TRBJ1-2	.	CASSLSAGGYTF	TGCGCCAGCAGCTTGTCGGCAGGGGGCTACACCTTC
TRBV19	.	TRBJ1-2	.	CASSILAGPYYGYTF	TGTGCCAGTAGTATCTTGGCAGGGCCATACTATGGCTACACCTTC
TRBV5-1	TRBD1	TRBJ1-6	.	CASSWGTANSPLHF	TGCGCCAGCAGCTGGGGGACAGCAAATTCACCCCTCCACTTT
TRBV30	.	TRBJ1-3	.	CAWSEGRGNTIYF	TGTGCCTGGTCGGAGGGCCGTGGAAACACCATATATTTT
TRBV24-1	.	TRBJ2-1	once	CATSDADGDGAEQFF	TGTGCCACCAGTGACGCGGACGGGGATGGAGCTGAGCAGTTCTTC
TRBV5-1	TRBD2	TRBJ2-2	.	CASSFIAGEVVGELFF	TGCGCCAGCAGCTTCATAGCGGGAGAGGTGGTCGGGGAGCTGTTTTTT